A selection of T cell receptor beta chains follows, all from one sample in a study of blood T cell repertoires in COVID-19. Sequencing was performed with immunoSEQ multiplex PCR; in TCRdb, only in-frame clones are kept and a portion is missing. The sample has 190,000 or so clones, approximately 87% seen once. What was sequenced was peripheral blood. Receptors were obtained from a man aged 40-55 years with active or convalescent COVID-19. Each CDR3 is given with its conserved first and last residue. A D gene is named only where the DNA matches it firmly. Expanded clones get a size class; other rows say once, few or many, or leave the size out.

v_call: TRBV19
clone_size: -
cdr3_length: 14
d_call: -
j_call: TRBJ1-2
cdr3_nt: TGTGCCAGTACCGGTCTCGGGGGGAACTATGGCTACACCTTC
cdr3_aa: CASTGLGGNYGYTF

v_call: TRBV2
clone_size: -
cdr3_length: 12
d_call: TRBD1
j_call: TRBJ1-1
cdr3_nt: TGTGCCAGGGGGACAGTGAACACTGAAGCTTTCTTT
cdr3_aa: CARGTVNTEAFF

v_call: TRBV30
clone_size: -
cdr3_length: 15
d_call: -
j_call: TRBJ1-1
cdr3_nt: TGTGCCTGGAGTGTACTTAGAGCAGGGAACACTGAAGCTTTCTTT
cdr3_aa: CAWSVLRAGNTEAFF

v_call: TRBV19
clone_size: -
cdr3_length: 14
d_call: -
j_call: TRBJ1-5
cdr3_nt: TGTGCCAGTAGTAGGGGGCACGGTAATCAGCCCCAGCATTTT
cdr3_aa: CASSRGHGNQPQHF

v_call: TRBV7-9
clone_size: -
cdr3_length: 15
d_call: TRBD2
j_call: TRBJ2-5
cdr3_nt: TGTGCCAGCACCATTGGACTAGCGGAGAAAGAGACCCAGTACTTC
cdr3_aa: CASTIGLAEKETQYF

v_call: TRBV10-3
clone_size: few
cdr3_length: 13
d_call: -
j_call: TRBJ1-5
cdr3_nt: TGTGCCATCAAGGCAGGGGGCAATCAGCCCCAGCATTTT
cdr3_aa: CAIKAGGNQPQHF

v_call: TRBV12-2
clone_size: -
cdr3_length: 20
d_call: -
j_call: TRBJ1-4
cdr3_nt: TGTGCAAGTCGCACCTGCGGGGGGCGTCCTATCGCAGCAACTAATGAAAAACTGTTTTTT
cdr3_aa: CASRTCGGRPIAATNEKLFF

v_call: TRBV4-2
clone_size: -
cdr3_length: 15
d_call: -
j_call: TRBJ2-5
cdr3_nt: TGTGCCAGCAGCCAAGTGGTCGGGGAACAAGAGACCCAGTACTTC
cdr3_aa: CASSQVVGEQETQYF

v_call: TRBV5-4
clone_size: -
cdr3_length: 13
d_call: -
j_call: TRBJ2-7
cdr3_nt: TGTGCCAGCAGCGCGGACATACTCTACGAGCAGTACTTC
cdr3_aa: CASSADILYEQYF

v_call: TRBV6-6
clone_size: -
cdr3_length: 15
d_call: -
j_call: TRBJ2-1
cdr3_nt: TGTGCCAGCAGTTACCCTGCGGACAGTTACAATGAGCAGTTCTTC
cdr3_aa: CASSYPADSYNEQFF

v_call: TRBV2
clone_size: -
cdr3_length: 14
d_call: TRBD1
j_call: TRBJ1-5
cdr3_nt: TGTGCCAGCAGTGAGGGACAGGGGCCTCAGCCCCAGCATTTT
cdr3_aa: CASSEGQGPQPQHF

v_call: TRBV2
clone_size: -
cdr3_length: 17
d_call: TRBD1
j_call: TRBJ2-3
cdr3_nt: TGTGCCAGCAGAAAATTTGACAGGGGAGGTGCAACAGATACGCAGTATTTT
cdr3_aa: CASRKFDRGGATDTQYF

v_call: TRBV5-4
clone_size: once
cdr3_length: 11
d_call: -
j_call: TRBJ2-5
cdr3_nt: TGTGCCAGCAGCATCAAAGAGACCCAGTACTTC
cdr3_aa: CASSIKETQYF

v_call: TRBV19
clone_size: -
cdr3_length: 16
d_call: TRBD1
j_call: TRBJ2-1
cdr3_nt: TGTGCCAGTAAGAGGGACAGGGGACTCTCCTACAATGAGCAGTTCTTC
cdr3_aa: CASKRDRGLSYNEQFF

v_call: TRBV7-9
clone_size: -
cdr3_length: 15
d_call: -
j_call: TRBJ2-1
cdr3_nt: TGTGCCAGCAGCTTAGCGCAGGGTGTTCAGGGCGAGCAGTTCTTC
cdr3_aa: CASSLAQGVQGEQFF

v_call: TRBV6-2/TRBV6-3
clone_size: -
cdr3_length: 14
d_call: -
j_call: TRBJ1-4
cdr3_nt: TGTGCCAGCAGTTATGTCGGGAGTGAAGAAAAACTGTTTTTT
cdr3_aa: CASSYVGSEEKLFF

v_call: TRBV5-6
clone_size: -
cdr3_length: 14
d_call: -
j_call: TRBJ1-4
cdr3_nt: TGTGCCAGCAGCCCCGACACGTCTAATGAAAAACTGTTTTTT
cdr3_aa: CASSPDTSNEKLFF

v_call: TRBV30
clone_size: -
cdr3_length: 13
d_call: -
j_call: TRBJ1-5
cdr3_nt: TGTGCCTGGAGCGACGGGGGAAATCAGCCCCAGCATTTT
cdr3_aa: CAWSDGGNQPQHF

v_call: TRBV25-1
clone_size: -
cdr3_length: 16
d_call: -
j_call: TRBJ1-2
cdr3_nt: TGTGCCAGCAGCGCCCCTGGGACACCTACTAACTATGGCTACACCTTC
cdr3_aa: CASSAPGTPTNYGYTF

v_call: TRBV28
clone_size: -
cdr3_length: 17
d_call: TRBD2
j_call: TRBJ2-1
cdr3_nt: TGTGCCAGCAGGCTACTAGCGGGGGCACTCTCCTACAATGAGCAGTTCTTC
cdr3_aa: CASRLLAGALSYNEQFF

v_call: TRBV6-5
clone_size: -
cdr3_length: 15
d_call: -
j_call: TRBJ2-1
cdr3_nt: TGTGCCAGCAGTTACCGGCAGGCTACCTACAATGAGCAGTTCTTC
cdr3_aa: CASSYRQATYNEQFF

v_call: TRBV7-6
clone_size: -
cdr3_length: 17
d_call: -
j_call: TRBJ1-4
cdr3_nt: TGTGCCAGCAGCTTACTCCTTCGTGGCAGGGATGACGAAAAACTGTTTTTT
cdr3_aa: CASSLLLRGRDDEKLFF

v_call: TRBV25-1
clone_size: -
cdr3_length: 16
d_call: TRBD2
j_call: TRBJ2-7
cdr3_nt: TGTGCCAGCAGCCCTGGGAGCGAGAACGGGAGGTACGAGCAGTACTTC
cdr3_aa: CASSPGSENGRYEQYF

v_call: TRBV24-1
clone_size: -
cdr3_length: 17
d_call: TRBD1
j_call: TRBJ2-1
cdr3_nt: TGTGCCACCAGTGGACAGGGGGTTGCGCGTCTGAACAATGAGCAGTTCTTC
cdr3_aa: CATSGQGVARLNNEQFF

v_call: TRBV11-2
clone_size: once
cdr3_length: 13
d_call: -
j_call: TRBJ2-7
cdr3_nt: TGTGCCAGCAGCCCGGGGACTGCCTACGAGCAGTACTTC
cdr3_aa: CASSPGTAYEQYF

v_call: TRBV5-1
clone_size: once
cdr3_length: 18
d_call: -
j_call: TRBJ1-2
cdr3_nt: TGCGCCAGCAGTCGAACCGCCGCGGCAGCTTCTCATAACTATGGCTACACCTTC
cdr3_aa: CASSRTAAAASHNYGYTF

v_call: TRBV2
clone_size: -
cdr3_length: 16
d_call: TRBD1
j_call: TRBJ1-5
cdr3_nt: TGTGCCAGCACAACAACCGGGACAGATAGCAATCAGCCCCAGCATTTT
cdr3_aa: CASTTTGTDSNQPQHF

v_call: TRBV6-5
clone_size: -
cdr3_length: 14
d_call: -
j_call: TRBJ2-7
cdr3_nt: TGTGCCAGCAGCAGGATCCGGGATCCATACGAGCAGTACTTC
cdr3_aa: CASSRIRDPYEQYF

v_call: TRBV3-1/TRBV3-2
clone_size: -
cdr3_length: 15
d_call: TRBD1
j_call: TRBJ2-1
cdr3_nt: TGTGCCAGCAGGGATACAGGGGGCGCAAAGTCTAAGCAGTTCTTC
cdr3_aa: CASRDTGGAKSKQFF

v_call: TRBV28
clone_size: -
cdr3_length: 15
d_call: TRBD1
j_call: TRBJ2-2
cdr3_nt: TGTGCCAGCAGTCGGGACAGGGTCGGTACCGGGGAGCTGTTTTTT
cdr3_aa: CASSRDRVGTGELFF

v_call: TRBV18
clone_size: -
cdr3_length: 18
d_call: TRBD1
j_call: TRBJ1-3
cdr3_nt: TGTGCCAGCTCACCCGGGACAGGGGAGCCTCGCGCTCGAAACACCATATATTTT
cdr3_aa: CASSPGTGEPRARNTIYF

v_call: TRBV6-5
clone_size: -
cdr3_length: 11
d_call: -
j_call: TRBJ1-2
cdr3_nt: TGTGCCAGCAGAGACGCGGATGGCTACACCTTC
cdr3_aa: CASRDADGYTF

v_call: TRBV7-3
clone_size: -
cdr3_length: 16
d_call: TRBD1
j_call: TRBJ2-2
cdr3_nt: TGTGCCAGCAGCTTAATGGCCGACAGGGGTAGCGGGGAGCTGTTTTTT
cdr3_aa: CASSLMADRGSGELFF

v_call: TRBV27
clone_size: -
cdr3_length: 15
d_call: -
j_call: TRBJ2-2
cdr3_nt: TGTGCCAGCAGTTTAGGCAGCCCGGGCACCGGGGAGCTGTTTTTT
cdr3_aa: CASSLGSPGTGELFF

v_call: TRBV5-5
clone_size: -
cdr3_length: 15
d_call: TRBD1
j_call: TRBJ1-6
cdr3_nt: TGTGCCAGCAGCTACGGGACAGGGGATAATTCACCCCTCCACTTT
cdr3_aa: CASSYGTGDNSPLHF

v_call: TRBV7-9
clone_size: -
cdr3_length: 15
d_call: -
j_call: TRBJ2-7
cdr3_nt: TGTGCCAGCAGCTTAGGGGCGGGGCTAAGCCTGCAGCAGTACTTC
cdr3_aa: CASSLGAGLSLQQYF

v_call: TRBV9
clone_size: -
cdr3_length: 15
d_call: TRBD1
j_call: TRBJ2-2
cdr3_nt: TGTGCCAGCAGCGTAGGTACAGGGGGCACCGGGGAGCTGTTTTTT
cdr3_aa: CASSVGTGGTGELFF

v_call: TRBV11-2
clone_size: -
cdr3_length: 14
d_call: -
j_call: TRBJ2-5
cdr3_nt: TGTGCCAGCAGCTTAGAAGAAGGGGTTGAGACCCAGTACTTC
cdr3_aa: CASSLEEGVETQYF

v_call: TRBV9
clone_size: -
cdr3_length: 14
d_call: -
j_call: TRBJ2-5
cdr3_nt: TGTGCCAGCAGCGTAGCTGGACAGCAAGAGACCCAGTACTTC
cdr3_aa: CASSVAGQQETQYF

v_call: TRBV15
clone_size: -
cdr3_length: 15
d_call: -
j_call: TRBJ1-3
cdr3_nt: TGTGCCACCAGCAGAAAGTCGGTCTCTGGAAACACCATATATTTT
cdr3_aa: CATSRKSVSGNTIYF

v_call: TRBV10-3
clone_size: once
cdr3_length: 15
d_call: TRBD1
j_call: TRBJ1-2
cdr3_nt: TGTGCCATTTTTGCACCGGGACAGGGGATCTATGGCTACACCTTC
cdr3_aa: CAIFAPGQGIYGYTF

v_call: TRBV9
clone_size: -
cdr3_length: 15
d_call: TRBD1
j_call: TRBJ1-1
cdr3_nt: TGTGCCAGCAGCCCCGGGACAGGGACTCGCACTGAAGCTTTCTTT
cdr3_aa: CASSPGTGTRTEAFF

v_call: TRBV4-1
clone_size: -
cdr3_length: 15
d_call: -
j_call: TRBJ1-2
cdr3_nt: TGCGCCAGCAGCCCGGCACGGGGAGCGGACTATGGCTACACCTTC
cdr3_aa: CASSPARGADYGYTF

v_call: TRBV15
clone_size: -
cdr3_length: 16
d_call: TRBD1
j_call: TRBJ2-2
cdr3_nt: TGTGCCACCAGCAGAGACAGGGGGCCGATAGCCGGGGAGCTGTTTTTT
cdr3_aa: CATSRDRGPIAGELFF

v_call: TRBV2
clone_size: -
cdr3_length: 16
d_call: TRBD1
j_call: TRBJ1-5
cdr3_nt: TGTGCCAGCAGCGGGGACAGGGGGCGGATCAATCAGCCCCAGCATTTT
cdr3_aa: CASSGDRGRINQPQHF

v_call: TRBV19
clone_size: few
cdr3_length: 20
d_call: -
j_call: TRBJ1-5
cdr3_nt: TGTGCCAGTAGTATTTTAGCAGCAGGGATTGCTCGGAGTGGCAATCAGCCCCAGCATTTT
cdr3_aa: CASSILAAGIARSGNQPQHF

v_call: TRBV7-2
clone_size: -
cdr3_length: 14
d_call: TRBD1
j_call: TRBJ1-5
cdr3_nt: TGTGCCAGCAGCGAAGGACAGGTGGCAAAGCCCCAGCATTTT
cdr3_aa: CASSEGQVAKPQHF

v_call: TRBV18
clone_size: -
cdr3_length: 13
d_call: -
j_call: TRBJ2-7
cdr3_nt: TGTGCCAGCTCACCCGACAGGTTCTACGAGCAGTACTTC
cdr3_aa: CASSPDRFYEQYF

v_call: TRBV6-5
clone_size: -
cdr3_length: 15
d_call: -
j_call: TRBJ1-6
cdr3_nt: TGTGCCAGCAGTCGAGGGTGGGTAGAGAATTCACCCCTCCACTTT
cdr3_aa: CASSRGWVENSPLHF

v_call: TRBV5-1
clone_size: -
cdr3_length: 19
d_call: TRBD1
j_call: TRBJ2-2
cdr3_nt: TGCGCCAGCAGCCGTTATCCCCTTGGACAGGGATCCTTCACCGGGGAGCTGTTTTTT
cdr3_aa: CASSRYPLGQGSFTGELFF

v_call: TRBV9
clone_size: -
cdr3_length: 17
d_call: TRBD2
j_call: TRBJ2-3
cdr3_nt: TGTGCCAGCAGCGTAGGCCCTAAGCGGGGGCCGGGGGATACGCAGTATTTT
cdr3_aa: CASSVGPKRGPGDTQYF

v_call: TRBV9
clone_size: -
cdr3_length: 17
d_call: -
j_call: TRBJ1-4
cdr3_nt: TGTGCCAGTAGCATGGGGCAAGCCGCAGCAACTAATGAAAAACTGTTTTTT
cdr3_aa: CASSMGQAAATNEKLFF

v_call: TRBV7-9
clone_size: few
cdr3_length: 15
d_call: -
j_call: TRBJ2-7
cdr3_nt: TGTGCCAGCAGCTTAGGATGGCGGGGGCGGTACGAGCAGTACTTC
cdr3_aa: CASSLGWRGRYEQYF

v_call: TRBV7-2
clone_size: once
cdr3_length: 16
d_call: TRBD2
j_call: TRBJ2-2
cdr3_nt: TGTGCCACCCAAATCCTCGGGGGGGCGAACACCGGGGAGCTGTTTTTT
cdr3_aa: CATQILGGANTGELFF

v_call: TRBV30
clone_size: -
cdr3_length: 13
d_call: -
j_call: TRBJ2-7
cdr3_nt: TGTGCCTGGAGTCTCAATAGCCCCTACGAGCAGTACTTC
cdr3_aa: CAWSLNSPYEQYF

v_call: TRBV18
clone_size: -
cdr3_length: 16
d_call: TRBD1
j_call: TRBJ1-2
cdr3_nt: TGTGCCAGCTCACCAGGGCCAGGGGGCGAATACTATGGCTACACCTTC
cdr3_aa: CASSPGPGGEYYGYTF

v_call: TRBV5-1
clone_size: -
cdr3_length: 17
d_call: TRBD1
j_call: TRBJ2-7
cdr3_nt: TGCGCCAGCAGCTTGGCCCTGCTGGGACAGGAGACCTACGAGCAGTACTTC
cdr3_aa: CASSLALLGQETYEQYF